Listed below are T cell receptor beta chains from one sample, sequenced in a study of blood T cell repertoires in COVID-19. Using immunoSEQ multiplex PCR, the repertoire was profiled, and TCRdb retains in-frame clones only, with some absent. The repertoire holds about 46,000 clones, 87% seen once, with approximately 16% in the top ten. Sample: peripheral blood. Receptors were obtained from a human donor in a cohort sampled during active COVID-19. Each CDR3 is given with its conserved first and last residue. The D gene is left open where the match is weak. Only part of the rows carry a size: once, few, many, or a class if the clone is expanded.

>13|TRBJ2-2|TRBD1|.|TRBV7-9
CAIGQALTGELFF
TGTGCCATCGGACAGGCTCTTACCGGGGAGCTGTTTTTT
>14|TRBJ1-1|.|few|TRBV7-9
CASSPAAGNTEAFF
TGTGCCAGCAGCCCAGCGGCGGGAAACACTGAAGCTTTCTTT
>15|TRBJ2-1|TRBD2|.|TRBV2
CASRLAGGPFGTEFF
TGTGCCAGCAGGCTAGCGGGGGGGCCCTTCGGGACGGAGTTCTTC
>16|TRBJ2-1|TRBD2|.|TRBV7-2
CASSLLRLAGNNEQFF
TGTGCCAGCAGCTTGCTACGACTAGCGGGGAACAATGAGCAGTTCTTC
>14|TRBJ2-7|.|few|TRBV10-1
CASSDSGSSYEQYF
TGCGCCAGCAGTGATTCCGGGTCTAGCTACGAGCAGTACTTC
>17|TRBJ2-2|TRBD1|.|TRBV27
CASSWDRAAANTGELFF
TGTGCCAGCAGTTGGGACAGGGCCGCCGCGAACACCGGGGAGCTGTTTTTT
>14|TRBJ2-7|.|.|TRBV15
CATSRVARVHEQYF
TGTGCCACCAGCAGAGTAGCCAGGGTCCACGAGCAGTACTTC
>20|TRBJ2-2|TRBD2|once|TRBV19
CASSIRGLAVDTTNTGELFF
TGTGCCAGTAGTATAAGGGGACTAGCCGTCGACACAACGAACACCGGGGAGCTGTTTTTT
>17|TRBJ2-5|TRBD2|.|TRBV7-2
CASSYRPGLADQETQYF
TGTGCCAGCAGCTATCGTCCGGGACTAGCGGACCAAGAGACCCAGTACTTC
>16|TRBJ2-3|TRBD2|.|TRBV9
CASSVVAGGGTDTQYF
TGTGCCAGCAGCGTAGTGGCGGGAGGAGGCACAGATACGCAGTATTTT
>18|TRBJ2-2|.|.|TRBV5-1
CASSLELAASNTGEELFF
TGCGCCAGCAGCTTGGAGTTGGCAGCGTCGAACACCGGGGAGGAGCTGTTTTTT